The clone carrying this T cell receptor (beta chain) was counted a few times. Its antigen is unidentified. Trimming removed 4 bases from V and 0 bases from J; junction bases left unmatched: 8. The germline gives CDR1 SGDLS, CDR2 YYNGEE. The CDR3 spans 17 residues. This sample was taken from a study of T cells after yellow fever vaccination. Study results and limitations: Clones from primary vaccination mostly reappeared after the booster (over 95% CD4, roughly 87% CD8). Any FACS-sorted repertoire could hold abundant clonotypes that contaminate it from the bulk population.

TCRdb recomputed calls from the 5' RACE reads with MiXCR, one row per CDR3 protein. The sample holds some 400,000 distinct CDR3 sequences, around 20% seen once. Sequenced here: PBMCs, sampled before the yellow fever booster vaccination. The chain recombines TRBV9 with TRBJ1-3, with 9 bases aligning to TRBD1. The TCR sequence derives from a man between 18 and 29 years old who received the YFV17D yellow fever vaccine. The DNA of the CDR3 is TGTGCCAGCAGCTCAAGGACAGGGGCCAGCTCTGGAAACACCATATATTTT. Translated, it gives CASSSRTGASSGNTIYF. The full variable domain, in which reference TRBV9 and TRBJ1-3 provide the parts outside the CDR3, is DSGVTQTPKHLITATGQRVTLRCSPRSGDLSVYWYQQSLDQGLQFLIQYYNGEERAKGNILERFSAQQFPDLHSELNLSSLELGDSALYFCASSSRTGASSGNTIYFGEGSWLTVV.